This T cell receptor (beta chain) is from a study of human T cells and chemical hapten exposure. Study overall: Patch tests applied 0.01% DPC to the upper back and were scored after 6 days.

Time point specified: patch test 2, 6 weeks after DPC sensitization. Indicated treatment: therapeutic diphenylcyclopropenone sensitization with weekly scalp DPC. MiXCR was run by TCRdb on the RACE reads, yielding one entry per CDR3 protein. Of some 88,000 distinct CDR3 sequences listed, approximately 10% are singletons. The J segment lost 2 bases and the V segment lost 7 bases, leaving 8 bases of the junction unmatched. The length of the CDR3 is 15 residues. This sequence was found in a man aged 40-55 years with alopecia areata. Some clones in this sample may be carry-over from other donors' samples. Specimen: whole blood, collected in connection with sensitization to the hapten diphenylcyclopropenone (DPC). This chain joins TRBV12-3 or TRBV12-4 and TRBJ2-3, with 8 bases identical to TRBD2. CDR3 region: CASNGGRSPTDTQYF. The CDR3 DNA follows: TGTGCCAGCAACGGCGGGAGGTCCCCCACAGATACGCAGTATTTT.